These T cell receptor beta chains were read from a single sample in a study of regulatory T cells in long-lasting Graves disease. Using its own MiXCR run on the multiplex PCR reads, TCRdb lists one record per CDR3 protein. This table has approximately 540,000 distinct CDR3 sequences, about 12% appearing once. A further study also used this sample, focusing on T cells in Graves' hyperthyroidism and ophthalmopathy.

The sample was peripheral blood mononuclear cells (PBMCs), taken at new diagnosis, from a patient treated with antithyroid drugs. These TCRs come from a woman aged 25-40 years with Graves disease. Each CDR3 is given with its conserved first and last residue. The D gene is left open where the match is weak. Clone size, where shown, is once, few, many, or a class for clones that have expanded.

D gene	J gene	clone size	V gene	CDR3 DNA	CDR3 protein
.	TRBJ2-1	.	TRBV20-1	TGCAGTGCTAGAGAGGCACGGAACGAGCAGTTCTTC	CSAREARNEQFF
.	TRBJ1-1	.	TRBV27	TGTGCCAGCAGTTCCATAGACAGGATCAACACTGAAGCTTTCTTT	CASSSIDRINTEAFF
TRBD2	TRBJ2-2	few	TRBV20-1	TGCAGTGCTAGAGTTCGGGGGGCCGGGGAGCTGTTTTTT	CSARVRGAGELFF
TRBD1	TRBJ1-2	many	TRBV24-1	TGTGCCACCAGTGATACCTCACAGGGGAATGGCTACACCTTC	CATSDTSQGNGYTF
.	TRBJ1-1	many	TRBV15	TGTGCCACCAGCAAAACGCAGGGAAGAGTTGTTGGGAACACTGAAGCTTTCTTT	CATSKTQGRVVGNTEAFF
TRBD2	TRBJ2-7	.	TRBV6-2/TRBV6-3	TGTGCCAGCAGTCCGTTATTGGGTAGCGGGACATACGAGCAGTACTTC	CASSPLLGSGTYEQYF
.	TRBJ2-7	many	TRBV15	TGTGCCACCTCAAACGAAGGGTCGGGACGCGAGCAGTACTTC	CATSNEGSGREQYF
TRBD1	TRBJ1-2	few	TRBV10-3	TGTGCCACGGGACAGGGCAAATATGGCTACACCTTC	CATGQGKYGYTF
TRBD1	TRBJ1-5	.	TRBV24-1	TGTGCCACCAGTGATTCCCGAGGGACAGGGGGCAATCAGCCCCAGCATTTT	CATSDSRGTGGNQPQHF
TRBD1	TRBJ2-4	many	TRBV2	TGTGCCAGCAGTGAGGACAGGGTAGCCAAAAACATTCAGTACTTC	CASSEDRVAKNIQYF
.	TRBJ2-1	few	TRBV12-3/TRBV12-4	TGTGCCAGCAACACCGGGACTCAAAAATACAATGAGCAGTTCTTC	CASNTGTQKYNEQFF
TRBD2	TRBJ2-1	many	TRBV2	TGTGCCAGCACTGTGACTAGCCCGAGAGTCGATGAGCAGTTCTTC	CASTVTSPRVDEQFF
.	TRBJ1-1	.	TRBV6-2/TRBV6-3	TGTGCCAGCAGTTACTTTGGACTTCTCCGCACTGAAGCTTTCTTT	CASSYFGLLRTEAFF
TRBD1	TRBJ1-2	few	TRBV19	TGTGCCAGTAGCGGCACGAACAGGGGGCTCAACTATGGCTACACCTTC	CASSGTNRGLNYGYTF
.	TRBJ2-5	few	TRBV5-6	TGTGCCAGCAGCGCACGGGAATTCCAAGAGACCCAGTACTTC	CASSAREFQETQYF
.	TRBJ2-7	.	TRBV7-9	TGTGCCAGCAGACATACCGCAGGGACGGACTACGAGCAGTACTTC	CASRHTAGTDYEQYF
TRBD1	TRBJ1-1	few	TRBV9	TGTGCCAGCAGTCGGACCGGGACAGGGAGGAGCACTGAAGCTTTCTTT	CASSRTGTGRSTEAFF
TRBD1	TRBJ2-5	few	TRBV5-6	TGTGCCAGCAGCTTGGAACCCAGACAGGGGATCGGGGAGACCCAGTACTTC	CASSLEPRQGIGETQYF
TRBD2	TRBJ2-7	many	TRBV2	TGTGCCGGTAGACCCTCCGGGACTAGTGCCTACGAGCAGTACTTC	CAGRPSGTSAYEQYF
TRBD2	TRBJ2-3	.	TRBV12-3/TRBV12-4	TGTGCCAGCAGTCCTGAACTAGCGGGAGGGACAGATACGCAGTATTTT	CASSPELAGGTDTQYF
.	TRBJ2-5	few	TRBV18	TGTGCCAGCTCACCGTCGAGGGGAGGAGAGACCCAGTACTTC	CASSPSRGGETQYF
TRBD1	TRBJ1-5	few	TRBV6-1	TGTGCCAGCAGTAAGGAGACAGGGCAGTTCAGGCAGCCCCAGCATTTT	CASSKETGQFRQPQHF
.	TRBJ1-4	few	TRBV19	TGTGCCACCTCGACCGCCTCACCCCCTGAAAAACTGTTTTTT	CATSTASPPEKLFF
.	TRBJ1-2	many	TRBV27	TGTGCCACCACTCTGTCTTCTCACGCTAACTATGGCTACACCTTC	CATTLSSHANYGYTF
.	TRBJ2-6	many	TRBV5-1	TGCGCCAGCAGCGTCCCGGGGCTAATAAGCTCTGGGGCCAACGTCCTGACTTTC	CASSVPGLISSGANVLTF
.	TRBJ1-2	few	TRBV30	TGTGCCTGGAGCCCGGACGGCTATGGCTACGCCTTC	CAWSPDGYGYAF
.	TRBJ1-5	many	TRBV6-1	TGTGCCAGCAGAGACAGTTATATACAGCCCCAGCATTTT	CASRDSYIQPQHF
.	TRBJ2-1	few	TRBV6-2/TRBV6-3	TGTGCCAGCAGTTCCGCACCGATCAGGGTCCATGAGCAGTTCTTC	CASSSAPIRVHEQFF
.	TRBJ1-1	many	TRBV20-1	TGCAGTGCTAGGGAGGACTCGAACACTGAAGCTTTCTTT	CSAREDSNTEAFF
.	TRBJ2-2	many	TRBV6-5	TGTGCCAGCAGTTACTCGGGGACTCTGGGCGGGCCCGGGGAGCTGTTTTTT	CASSYSGTLGGPGELFF
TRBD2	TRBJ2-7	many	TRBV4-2	TGTGCCAGCAGCCAAGAAACTAGCGGGAGCCACGAGCAGTACTTC	CASSQETSGSHEQYF
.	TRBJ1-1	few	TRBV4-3	TGCGCCAGCAGCCAAGATCCTTCGGGGGTCGAAGCTTTCTTT	CASSQDPSGVEAFF
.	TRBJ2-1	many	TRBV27	TGTGCCAGCAGTTTATCTTACTCCTACAATGAGCAGTTCTTC	CASSLSYSYNEQFF
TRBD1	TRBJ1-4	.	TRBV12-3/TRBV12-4	TGTGCCAGCAGTTCCGAAACCGGGACAGGGACGAAACTGTTTTTT	CASSSETGTGTKLFF
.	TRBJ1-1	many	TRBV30	TGTGCCTGGACCTCCCGGACCATGAACACTGAAGCTTTCTTT	CAWTSRTMNTEAFF
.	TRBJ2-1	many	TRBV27	TGTGCCAGCAGTCAAAGTCTAGGCAATGAGCAGTTCTTC	CASSQSLGNEQFF
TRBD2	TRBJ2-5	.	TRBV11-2	TGTGCCAGCAGGGTTGGCGGGAGGGAAGAGACCCAGTACTTC	CASRVGGREETQYF
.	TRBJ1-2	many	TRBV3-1	TGTGCCAGCAGCCAAGATACCGGAATGAGAGGTGGCTACACCTTC	CASSQDTGMRGGYTF
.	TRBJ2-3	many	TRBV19	TGTGCCAGTAGTATAGTACTGAACACAGATACGCAGTATTTT	CASSIVLNTDTQYF
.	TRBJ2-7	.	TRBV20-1	TGCAGTGCTAGAATATTTAGGCACTCCTACGAGCAGTACTTC	CSARIFRHSYEQYF
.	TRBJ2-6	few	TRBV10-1	TGCGCCAGCAGTGTCAGGGGTATCAGCTCTGGGGCCAACGTCCTGACTTTC	CASSVRGISSGANVLTF
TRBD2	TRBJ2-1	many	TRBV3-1	TGTGCCAGCAGCCGATTGCTAGCGGGCTACAATGAGCAGTTCTTC	CASSRLLAGYNEQFF
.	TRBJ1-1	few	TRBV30	TGTGCCTGGAGTGTACTCTCCGTCATGAACACTGAAGCTTTCTTT	CAWSVLSVMNTEAFF
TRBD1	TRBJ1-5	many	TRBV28	TGTGCCAGCAGTTTAGACAGGGACAATCAGCCCCAGCATTTT	CASSLDRDNQPQHF
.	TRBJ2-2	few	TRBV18	TGTGCCAGCTCGCGAGGGGTTATAACGAACACCGGGGAGCTGTTTTTT	CASSRGVITNTGELFF
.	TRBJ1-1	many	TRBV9	TGTGCCAGCAGCGCTCAATCAAGGAACACTGAAGCTTTCTTT	CASSAQSRNTEAFF
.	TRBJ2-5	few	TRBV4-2	TGTGCCAGCAGCCAAGATCTGGGGCAGACGAGCGGGACCCAGTACTTC	CASSQDLGQTSGTQYF
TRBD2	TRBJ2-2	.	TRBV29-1	TGCAGCGTTGGGGGACTAGCGGGAGTAAAGACCGGGGAGCTGTTTTTT	CSVGGLAGVKTGELFF
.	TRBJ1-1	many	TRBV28	TGTGCCAGCAGTCATTACCTCAGGAACACTGAAGCTTTCTTT	CASSHYLRNTEAFF